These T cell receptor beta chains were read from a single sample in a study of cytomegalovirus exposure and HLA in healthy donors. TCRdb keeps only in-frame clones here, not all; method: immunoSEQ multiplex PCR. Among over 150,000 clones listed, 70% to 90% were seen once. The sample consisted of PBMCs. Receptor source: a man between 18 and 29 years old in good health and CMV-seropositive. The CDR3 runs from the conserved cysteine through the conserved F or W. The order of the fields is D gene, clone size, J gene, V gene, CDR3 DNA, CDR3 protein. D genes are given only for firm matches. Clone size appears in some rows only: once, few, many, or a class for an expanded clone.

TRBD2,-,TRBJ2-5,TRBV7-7,TGTGCCAGCAGCTTAGTTCCACGGGTTTTCGGGGGACTAGCGGGGAAGGAGACCCAGTACTTC,CASSLVPRVFGGLAGKETQYF
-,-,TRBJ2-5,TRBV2,TGTGCCAGCAGTGACCAGGGGCCACCCCAAGAGACCCAGTACTTC,CASSDQGPPQETQYF
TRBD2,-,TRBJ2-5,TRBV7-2,TGTGCCAGCAGCCACCAGCGGGGGAAAGAGACCCAGTACTTC,CASSHQRGKETQYF
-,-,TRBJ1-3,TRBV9,TGTGCCAGCAGCGTAGCGGGGTTAAGAAACACCATATATTTT,CASSVAGLRNTIYF
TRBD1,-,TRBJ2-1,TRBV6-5,TGTGCCAGCAGTGACAGGGAATTTAGCAATGAGCAGTTCTTC,CASSDREFSNEQFF
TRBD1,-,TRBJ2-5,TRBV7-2,TGTGCCAGCAGCTTAGCAGGGACAGGGGTATTAGGGCCGGAGACCCAGTACTTC,CASSLAGTGVLGPETQYF
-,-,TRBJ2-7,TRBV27,TGTGCCAGCTCGCCCGCGGGGAACGAGCAGTACTTC,CASSPAGNEQYF
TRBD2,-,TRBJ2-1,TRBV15,TGTGCCACCAGCAGAGAAGCGGGGCCTAGCGGGAGGGGCTACAATGAGCAGTTCTTC,CATSREAGPSGRGYNEQFF
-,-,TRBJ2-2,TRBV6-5,TGTGCCAGCAGGCGTCAGGGGAACACCGGGGAGCTGTTTTTT,CASRRQGNTGELFF
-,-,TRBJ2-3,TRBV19,TGTGCCAGTACGGTAGGGGGCACAGATACGCAGTATTTT,CASTVGGTDTQYF
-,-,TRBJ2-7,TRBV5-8,TGTGCCAGCCTGCCCCCGGGACACCAAACCCCAATCTCCTACGAGCAGTACTTC,CASLPPGHQTPISYEQYF
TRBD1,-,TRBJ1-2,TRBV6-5,TGTGCCAGCAGTTACCGACAGGGCACCTATGGCTACACCTTC,CASSYRQGTYGYTF
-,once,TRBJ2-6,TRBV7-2,TGTGCCAGCAGCTTAGGGGCAGGGGCAAACTCTGGGGCCAACGTCCTGACTTTC,CASSLGAGANSGANVLTF
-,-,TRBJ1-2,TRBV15,TGTGCCACCAGCCGCGGTGGGAGCTATGGCTACACCTTC,CATSRGGSYGYTF
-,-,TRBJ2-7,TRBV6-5,TGTGCCAGCAGTTACTTTTTCAGGTCCTACGAGCAGTACTTC,CASSYFFRSYEQYF
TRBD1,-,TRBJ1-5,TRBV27,TGTGCCAGCAGTTTAGGGCAGGGGGCTAATCAGCCCCAGCATTTT,CASSLGQGANQPQHF
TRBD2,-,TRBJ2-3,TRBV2,TGTGCCAGCGACCCCTTAGCGGGACTCACAGATACGCAGTATTTT,CASDPLAGLTDTQYF
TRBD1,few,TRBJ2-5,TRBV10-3,TGTGCCATCAGTGAGGGGGACAGGGTGCAAGAGACCCAGTACTTC,CAISEGDRVQETQYF
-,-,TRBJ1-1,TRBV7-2,TGTGCCAGCAGCTTAACGGGAACTGAAGCTTTCTTT,CASSLTGTEAFF
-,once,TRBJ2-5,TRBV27,TGTGCCAGCAGCCCCGCGACCCGCGGAGAGACCCAGTACTTC,CASSPATRGETQYF
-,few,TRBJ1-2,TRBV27,TGTGCCAGCAGTTTATCACAGGGATCTTGGGGCTATGGCTACACCTTC,CASSLSQGSWGYGYTF
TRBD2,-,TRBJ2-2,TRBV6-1,TGTGCCAGCAGTGAGATTAGCGGGTTCGGGGAGCTGTTTTTT,CASSEISGFGELFF
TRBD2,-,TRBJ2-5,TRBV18,TGTGCCAGCTCGGCTATTGGACTAGCGGGGGGGCTAATCCAAGAGACCCAGTACTTC,CASSAIGLAGGLIQETQYF
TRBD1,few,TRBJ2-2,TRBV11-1,TGTGCCAGCTCCAGGGGACAGGGTAACAGTGCGAACACCGGGGAGCTGTTTTTT,CASSRGQGNSANTGELFF
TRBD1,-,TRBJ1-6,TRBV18,TGTGCCAGCTCACCACTGGGACAGGGCCGAAATTCACCCCTCCACTTT,CASSPLGQGRNSPLHF
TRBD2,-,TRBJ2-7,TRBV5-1,TGCGCCAGCAGCCTTAGCGGGAGTGGGTACGAGCAGTACTTC,CASSLSGSGYEQYF
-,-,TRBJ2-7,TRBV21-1,TGTGATGGACAGGGGAGGTACGAGCAGTACTTC,CDGQGRYEQYF
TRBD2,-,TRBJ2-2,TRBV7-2,TGTGCCAGCAGCCCACTAGCGGGACGCCTGCCCGGGGAGCTGTTTTTT,CASSPLAGRLPGELFF
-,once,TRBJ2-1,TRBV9,TGTGCCAGCAGCTTCTCACAGGGAGACGATGAGCAGTTCTTC,CASSFSQGDDEQFF
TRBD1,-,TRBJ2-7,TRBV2,TGTGCCAGCAGTTCCCGGACAGGGATCTACGAGCAGTACTTC,CASSSRTGIYEQYF
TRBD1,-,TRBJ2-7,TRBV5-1,TGCGCCAGCAGCTTGCCGGGGACAGGGGGAAAAGCCTACGAGCAGTACTTC,CASSLPGTGGKAYEQYF
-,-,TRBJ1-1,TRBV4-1,TGCGCCAGCAGCCTTACAGGGCAGAACACTGAAGCTTTCTTT,CASSLTGQNTEAFF
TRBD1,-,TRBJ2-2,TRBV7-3,TGTGCCAGCAGTCCGAACAGGGGAGACACCGGGGAGCTGTTTTTT,CASSPNRGDTGELFF
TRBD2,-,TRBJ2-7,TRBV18,TGTGCCAGCTCACTACTAGCGGGAGAGTCGAGGGAGCAGTACTTC,CASSLLAGESREQYF
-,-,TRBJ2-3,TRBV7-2,TGTGCCAGCAGCGACTACTTGGATACGCAGTATTTT,CASSDYLDTQYF
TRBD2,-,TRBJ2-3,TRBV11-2,TGTGCCAGCAGTTCCCGTGGGAGGGCGGGACCCACAGATACGCAGTATTTT,CASSSRGRAGPTDTQYF
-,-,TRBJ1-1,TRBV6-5,TGTGCCAGCAGTTACGGGGGAGGGGGGGCCGAAGCTTTCTTT,CASSYGGGGAEAFF
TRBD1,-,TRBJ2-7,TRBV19,TGTGCCAGTTCCCGGAAGACGACAGGGGATACCTACGAGCAGTACTTC,CASSRKTTGDTYEQYF
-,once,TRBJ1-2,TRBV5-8,TGTGCCAGCAGCACCGGTCAGGCCAACTATGGCTACACCTTC,CASSTGQANYGYTF
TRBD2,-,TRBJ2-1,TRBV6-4,TGTGCCAGCAGCCCGGGGACTAGCGGGAGCGATGAGCAGTTCTTC,CASSPGTSGSDEQFF
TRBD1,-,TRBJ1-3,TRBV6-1,TGTGCCAGCAGTGCAGGGGGCCCTCGAAACACCATATATTTT,CASSAGGPRNTIYF
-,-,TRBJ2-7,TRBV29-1,TGCAGCGTTGACGGGGGGGTAGGGGGCGACGAGCAGTACTTC,CSVDGGVGGDEQYF
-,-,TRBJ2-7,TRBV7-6,TGTGCCAGCAGCGCCAGACGAGTAGCTAAGCAGTACTTC,CASSARRVAKQYF
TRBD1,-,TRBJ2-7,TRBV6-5,TGTGCCAGCAGTTACCGACAGGGGTACGAGCAGTACTTC,CASSYRQGYEQYF
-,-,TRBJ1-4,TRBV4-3,TGCGCCAGCAGCCACCTGGTAGACGGGACGTTGGGCGGGGAGGCTAATGAAAAACTGTTTTTT,CASSHLVDGTLGGEANEKLFF
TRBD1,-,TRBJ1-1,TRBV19,TGTGCCAGTAGTGGAGGGACAGCGAAAGCTTTCTTT,CASSGGTAKAFF
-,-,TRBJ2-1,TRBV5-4,TGTGCCAGCAGCTTGGGGGCCGACTCCTACAATGAGCAGTTCTTC,CASSLGADSYNEQFF
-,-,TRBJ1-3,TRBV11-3,TGTGCCAGCAGCTTGAGGTCCACCTTTGGAAACACCATATATTTT,CASSLRSTFGNTIYF